The T cell receptor (beta chain) under discussion was sequenced for a study of blood T cell repertoires in COVID-19. Some clones are missing from TCRdb's copy, which holds only in-frame ones; the method was immunoSEQ multiplex PCR. The repertoire holds approximately 220,000 clones, with around nine tenths as singletons. CDR3 length: 15 amino acids. Germline assignment: CDR1 SEHNR and CDR2 FQNEAQ (reference sequence). Deletions cut 1 base from V and 2 bases from J, with 11 bases between. Living in about 25 US areas, the participants were between 18 and 89 years of age. The receptor's source is a woman aged 25 to 39 with acute COVID-19. Sequenced material: PBMCs or T cells enriched from blood (not recorded which). The chain couples TRBV7-9 to TRBJ1-2; D remains unclear. The CDR3 sequence is CASSLEAGGNYGYTF. The CDR3 region has the DNA TGTGCCAGCAGCTTAGAGGCGGGTGGAAACTATGGCTACACCTTC.